Listed below are T cell receptor beta chains from one sample, sequenced in a study of shared clonotypes between healthy human individuals. Here immunoSEQ multiplex PCR was the method, and the copy in TCRdb shows in-frame clones only, minus some. The sample holds about 2.3 million clones, just under 95% seen once. The sample was naive CD4+ T cells from PBMCs. These receptors originate from a man between 18 and 35 years old in good health. Some clones in this sample may be carry-over from other donors' samples. The CDR3 runs from the conserved cysteine through the conserved F or W. The D gene is left open where the match is weak. Clone size is stated in some rows and not others, as once, few, many or a class when expanded.

abundance: -
v_gene: TRBV7-3
d_gene: -
j_gene: TRBJ2-2
CDR3nt: TGTGCCAGCAGCTTAACCGCGAACACCGGGGAGCTGTTTTTT
CDR3aa: CASSLTANTGELFF

abundance: -
v_gene: TRBV10-1
d_gene: TRBD2
j_gene: TRBJ2-7
CDR3nt: TGCGCCAGCAGTGAGTCGACTCAGGGACTAGGCTACGAGCAGTACTTC
CDR3aa: CASSESTQGLGYEQYF

abundance: -
v_gene: TRBV5-6
d_gene: TRBD1
j_gene: TRBJ1-2
CDR3nt: TGTGCCAGCAGCCCGGACAGGGGGGGAAACTATGGCTACACCTTC
CDR3aa: CASSPDRGGNYGYTF

abundance: few
v_gene: TRBV30
d_gene: TRBD1
j_gene: TRBJ1-1
CDR3nt: TGTGCCTACAGGGGGCAGGGCACTGAAGCTTTCTTT
CDR3aa: CAYRGQGTEAFF

abundance: once
v_gene: TRBV6-6
d_gene: -
j_gene: TRBJ1-1
CDR3nt: TGTGCCAGCAGTTACGGGATCCCAAACACTGAAGCTTTCTTT
CDR3aa: CASSYGIPNTEAFF

abundance: -
v_gene: TRBV18
d_gene: -
j_gene: TRBJ2-3
CDR3nt: TGTGCCAGCTCACCAAACTCGGTGGATACGCAGTATTTT
CDR3aa: CASSPNSVDTQYF

abundance: -
v_gene: TRBV28
d_gene: TRBD1
j_gene: TRBJ1-2
CDR3nt: TGTGCCAGCAGTCCTCTGGACAGGTCTAACTATGGCTACACCTTC
CDR3aa: CASSPLDRSNYGYTF

abundance: -
v_gene: TRBV5-5
d_gene: -
j_gene: TRBJ2-3
CDR3nt: TGTGCCAGCAGCTTGAACCTAGATACGCAGTATTTT
CDR3aa: CASSLNLDTQYF

abundance: -
v_gene: TRBV5-1
d_gene: -
j_gene: TRBJ2-7
CDR3nt: TGCGCCAGCAGCTCCTTATCCTACGAGCAGTACTTC
CDR3aa: CASSSLSYEQYF

abundance: -
v_gene: TRBV29-1
d_gene: -
j_gene: TRBJ2-5
CDR3nt: TGCAGCGTTGGTTTTCTCCAAGAGACCCAGTACTTC
CDR3aa: CSVGFLQETQYF

abundance: -
v_gene: TRBV28
d_gene: -
j_gene: TRBJ2-5
CDR3nt: TGTGCCAGCAGTCGAGCCGCGGGATCAGAGACCCAGTACTTC
CDR3aa: CASSRAAGSETQYF

abundance: -
v_gene: TRBV27
d_gene: TRBD1
j_gene: TRBJ1-5
CDR3nt: TGTGCCAGCAGCCGCAAGCCCGACAGGGGGAATCAGCCCCAGCATTTT
CDR3aa: CASSRKPDRGNQPQHF

abundance: -
v_gene: TRBV21-1
d_gene: -
j_gene: TRBJ2-7
CDR3nt: TGTGCCAGCAGCAAAGGAGAGCAGTACTTC
CDR3aa: CASSKGEQYF

abundance: -
v_gene: TRBV21-1
d_gene: -
j_gene: TRBJ1-3
CDR3nt: TGTGCCAGCAGCAAAGAGGAGGTTCCCCTCTGGCGAAACACCATATATTTT
CDR3aa: CASSKEEVPLWRNTIYF

abundance: -
v_gene: TRBV5-1
d_gene: -
j_gene: TRBJ2-7
CDR3nt: TGCGCCAGCAGCTTGAAATCGGACTCCTGGCCCTACGAGCAGTACTTC
CDR3aa: CASSLKSDSWPYEQYF

abundance: -
v_gene: TRBV4-3
d_gene: -
j_gene: TRBJ2-6
CDR3nt: TGCGCCAGCAGCCAGGGGCCGGGCTCTGGGGCCAACGTCCTGACTTTC
CDR3aa: CASSQGPGSGANVLTF

abundance: -
v_gene: TRBV25-1
d_gene: TRBD1
j_gene: TRBJ1-2
CDR3nt: TGTGCCAGCAGTGGTTACGGGACAGGGAATTACTATGGCTACACCTTC
CDR3aa: CASSGYGTGNYYGYTF

abundance: -
v_gene: TRBV7-2
d_gene: TRBD1
j_gene: TRBJ1-2
CDR3nt: TGTGCCAGCAGTGCCGGGACAGGGGGTTCGACCTATGGCTACACCTTC
CDR3aa: CASSAGTGGSTYGYTF

abundance: -
v_gene: TRBV27
d_gene: TRBD1
j_gene: TRBJ1-1
CDR3nt: TGTGCCAGCAGCCAAAACACCGGGACAGGGGATACTGAAGCTTTCTTT
CDR3aa: CASSQNTGTGDTEAFF

abundance: -
v_gene: TRBV9
d_gene: -
j_gene: TRBJ2-5
CDR3nt: TGTGCCAGCAGCGCAAAAAGCGGGATAGGGGGGGAGACCCAGTACTTC
CDR3aa: CASSAKSGIGGETQYF

abundance: -
v_gene: TRBV6-6
d_gene: TRBD2
j_gene: TRBJ2-5
CDR3nt: TGTGCCAGCAGTTACCGGACTAGCGCGGGAGAGACCCAGTACTTC
CDR3aa: CASSYRTSAGETQYF

abundance: -
v_gene: TRBV6-1
d_gene: TRBD1
j_gene: TRBJ1-2
CDR3nt: TGTGCCAGCAGTGAAGTCGGACAGGGGAACCATGGCTACACCTTC
CDR3aa: CASSEVGQGNHGYTF

abundance: -
v_gene: TRBV9
d_gene: -
j_gene: TRBJ1-2
CDR3nt: TGTGCCAGCAGCGCGACGACTGGGACGGTCATTGGTGGCTACACCTTC
CDR3aa: CASSATTGTVIGGYTF

abundance: -
v_gene: TRBV6-6
d_gene: -
j_gene: TRBJ1-2
CDR3nt: TGTGCCAGCAGCTCGGGCGCTCTAAGGGGCTACACCTTC
CDR3aa: CASSSGALRGYTF

abundance: -
v_gene: TRBV6-1
d_gene: TRBD2
j_gene: TRBJ2-1
CDR3nt: TGTGCCAGCAGTGACGATGCTAGCGGGAGTCCAGATCTCAATGAGCAGTTCTTC
CDR3aa: CASSDDASGSPDLNEQFF

abundance: -
v_gene: TRBV5-1
d_gene: -
j_gene: TRBJ1-2
CDR3nt: TGCGCCAGCAGCCCGGATGGATCTTCGCGCGGCTACACCTTC
CDR3aa: CASSPDGSSRGYTF

abundance: -
v_gene: TRBV7-3
d_gene: -
j_gene: TRBJ1-1
CDR3nt: TGTGCCAGCAGCTTAACGGACACCTACACTGAAGCTTTCTTT
CDR3aa: CASSLTDTYTEAFF

abundance: -
v_gene: TRBV28
d_gene: TRBD2
j_gene: TRBJ2-3
CDR3nt: TGTGCCAGCAGTCTACGGGAGGCGCAGTATTTT
CDR3aa: CASSLREAQYF

abundance: -
v_gene: TRBV6-1
d_gene: -
j_gene: TRBJ1-4
CDR3nt: TGTGCCAGCAGTGAATCAATTCGCAGGGTTGAAAAACTGTTTTTT
CDR3aa: CASSESIRRVEKLFF

abundance: once
v_gene: TRBV5-1
d_gene: TRBD2
j_gene: TRBJ2-7
CDR3nt: TGCGCCAGCAGCTTAATAGCGGGCCTTAGCTCCTACGAGCAGTACTTC
CDR3aa: CASSLIAGLSSYEQYF

abundance: -
v_gene: TRBV7-2
d_gene: -
j_gene: TRBJ2-6
CDR3nt: TGTGCCAGCAGCTTAGTCTCCGGGAATGGGGCCAACGTCCTGACTTTC
CDR3aa: CASSLVSGNGANVLTF

abundance: -
v_gene: TRBV23-1
d_gene: -
j_gene: TRBJ2-7
CDR3nt: TGCGCCAGCAGTCAATCCCCCCCGGTGGCAGTCTCCTACGAGCAGTACTTC
CDR3aa: CASSQSPPVAVSYEQYF

abundance: -
v_gene: TRBV5-8
d_gene: -
j_gene: TRBJ2-1
CDR3nt: TGTGCCAGCAGGACCTCCGAAAGTGAGCAGTTCTTC
CDR3aa: CASRTSESEQFF

abundance: -
v_gene: TRBV25-1
d_gene: -
j_gene: TRBJ2-3
CDR3nt: TGTGCCAGCAGTGAATTTGGCACAGATACGCAGTATTTT
CDR3aa: CASSEFGTDTQYF

abundance: -
v_gene: TRBV6-1
d_gene: -
j_gene: TRBJ1-3
CDR3nt: TGTGCCAGCAGGACGGGACTGCGCTCTGGAAACACCATATATTTT
CDR3aa: CASRTGLRSGNTIYF

abundance: once
v_gene: TRBV19
d_gene: TRBD1
j_gene: TRBJ1-1
CDR3nt: TGTGCCAGTAGTATACGAGGATCCGGGACAGAAGGCACTGAAGCTTTCTTT
CDR3aa: CASSIRGSGTEGTEAFF

abundance: -
v_gene: TRBV6-1
d_gene: -
j_gene: TRBJ1-5
CDR3nt: TGTGCCAGCAGGCGGGCGGAGCCCCAGCATTTT
CDR3aa: CASRRAEPQHF

abundance: -
v_gene: TRBV7-3
d_gene: TRBD2
j_gene: TRBJ2-6
CDR3nt: TGTGCCAGCAGCTTTACTAGCGGGAGGGCCTCTGGGGCCAACGTCCTGACTTTC
CDR3aa: CASSFTSGRASGANVLTF

abundance: -
v_gene: TRBV7-2
d_gene: -
j_gene: TRBJ2-7
CDR3nt: TGTGCCAGCAGTCGTGTCAGGATAGGGGCCTACGAGCAGTACTTC
CDR3aa: CASSRVRIGAYEQYF

abundance: -
v_gene: TRBV6-1
d_gene: TRBD1
j_gene: TRBJ2-7
CDR3nt: TGTGCCATTCAGGGGGTAACCTACGAGCAGTACTTC
CDR3aa: CAIQGVTYEQYF

abundance: once
v_gene: TRBV5-1
d_gene: -
j_gene: TRBJ2-7
CDR3nt: TGCGCCAGCAGTCGAGGCCTTTACGAGCAGTACTTC
CDR3aa: CASSRGLYEQYF

abundance: -
v_gene: TRBV5-1
d_gene: TRBD1
j_gene: TRBJ1-3
CDR3nt: TGCGCCAGCAGCCCCCAAGCAGGGGGAATGAGTAACACCATATATTTT
CDR3aa: CASSPQAGGMSNTIYF

abundance: once
v_gene: TRBV5-4
d_gene: -
j_gene: TRBJ1-4
CDR3nt: TGTGCCAGCAGCTTACTCGGGGGGAATGAAAAACTGTTTTTT
CDR3aa: CASSLLGGNEKLFF

abundance: -
v_gene: TRBV19
d_gene: -
j_gene: TRBJ1-2
CDR3nt: TGTGCCACGAGCGACGGGAACTATGGCTACACCTTC
CDR3aa: CATSDGNYGYTF

abundance: -
v_gene: TRBV5-1
d_gene: TRBD1
j_gene: TRBJ2-3
CDR3nt: TGCGCCAGCAGCTTACAGGGGGTAGGGACAGATACGCAGTATTTT
CDR3aa: CASSLQGVGTDTQYF

abundance: -
v_gene: TRBV25-1
d_gene: -
j_gene: TRBJ1-3
CDR3nt: TGTGCCAGCAGTTCCACACAGGGAAACACCATATATTTT
CDR3aa: CASSSTQGNTIYF

abundance: -
v_gene: TRBV7-3
d_gene: -
j_gene: TRBJ2-2
CDR3nt: TGTGCCAGCAGCCCTTACGGGGACACCTGGAACACCGGGGAGCTGTTTTTT
CDR3aa: CASSPYGDTWNTGELFF

abundance: -
v_gene: TRBV10-3
d_gene: -
j_gene: TRBJ1-1
CDR3nt: TGTGCCATCAGTGAGTGGGAGGGACGGACTGAAGCTTTCTTT
CDR3aa: CAISEWEGRTEAFF

abundance: -
v_gene: TRBV18
d_gene: -
j_gene: TRBJ1-1
CDR3nt: TGTGCCAGCTCACCGGCAGGGACCAACACTGAAGCTTTCTTT
CDR3aa: CASSPAGTNTEAFF

abundance: -
v_gene: TRBV14
d_gene: -
j_gene: TRBJ2-3
CDR3nt: TGTGCCAGCAGCGGCAGACAAAGCACAGATACGCAGTATTTT
CDR3aa: CASSGRQSTDTQYF